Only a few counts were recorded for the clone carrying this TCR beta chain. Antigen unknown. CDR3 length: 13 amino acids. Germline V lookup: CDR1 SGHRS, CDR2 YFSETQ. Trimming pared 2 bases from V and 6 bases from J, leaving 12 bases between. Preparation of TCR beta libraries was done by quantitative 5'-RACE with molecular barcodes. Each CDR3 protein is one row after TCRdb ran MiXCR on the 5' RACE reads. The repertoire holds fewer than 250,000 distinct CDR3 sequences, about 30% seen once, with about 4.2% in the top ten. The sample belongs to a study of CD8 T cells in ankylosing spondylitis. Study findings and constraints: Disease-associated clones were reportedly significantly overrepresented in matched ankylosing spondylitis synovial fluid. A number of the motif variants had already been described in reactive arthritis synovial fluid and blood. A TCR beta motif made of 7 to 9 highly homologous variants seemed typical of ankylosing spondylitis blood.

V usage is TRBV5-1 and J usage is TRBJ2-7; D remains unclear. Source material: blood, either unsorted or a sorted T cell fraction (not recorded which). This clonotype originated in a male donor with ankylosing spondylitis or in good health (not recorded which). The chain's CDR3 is CASSFDLTAEQYF. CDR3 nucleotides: TGCGCCAGCAGCTTCGACTTAACCGCCGAGCAGTACTTC.